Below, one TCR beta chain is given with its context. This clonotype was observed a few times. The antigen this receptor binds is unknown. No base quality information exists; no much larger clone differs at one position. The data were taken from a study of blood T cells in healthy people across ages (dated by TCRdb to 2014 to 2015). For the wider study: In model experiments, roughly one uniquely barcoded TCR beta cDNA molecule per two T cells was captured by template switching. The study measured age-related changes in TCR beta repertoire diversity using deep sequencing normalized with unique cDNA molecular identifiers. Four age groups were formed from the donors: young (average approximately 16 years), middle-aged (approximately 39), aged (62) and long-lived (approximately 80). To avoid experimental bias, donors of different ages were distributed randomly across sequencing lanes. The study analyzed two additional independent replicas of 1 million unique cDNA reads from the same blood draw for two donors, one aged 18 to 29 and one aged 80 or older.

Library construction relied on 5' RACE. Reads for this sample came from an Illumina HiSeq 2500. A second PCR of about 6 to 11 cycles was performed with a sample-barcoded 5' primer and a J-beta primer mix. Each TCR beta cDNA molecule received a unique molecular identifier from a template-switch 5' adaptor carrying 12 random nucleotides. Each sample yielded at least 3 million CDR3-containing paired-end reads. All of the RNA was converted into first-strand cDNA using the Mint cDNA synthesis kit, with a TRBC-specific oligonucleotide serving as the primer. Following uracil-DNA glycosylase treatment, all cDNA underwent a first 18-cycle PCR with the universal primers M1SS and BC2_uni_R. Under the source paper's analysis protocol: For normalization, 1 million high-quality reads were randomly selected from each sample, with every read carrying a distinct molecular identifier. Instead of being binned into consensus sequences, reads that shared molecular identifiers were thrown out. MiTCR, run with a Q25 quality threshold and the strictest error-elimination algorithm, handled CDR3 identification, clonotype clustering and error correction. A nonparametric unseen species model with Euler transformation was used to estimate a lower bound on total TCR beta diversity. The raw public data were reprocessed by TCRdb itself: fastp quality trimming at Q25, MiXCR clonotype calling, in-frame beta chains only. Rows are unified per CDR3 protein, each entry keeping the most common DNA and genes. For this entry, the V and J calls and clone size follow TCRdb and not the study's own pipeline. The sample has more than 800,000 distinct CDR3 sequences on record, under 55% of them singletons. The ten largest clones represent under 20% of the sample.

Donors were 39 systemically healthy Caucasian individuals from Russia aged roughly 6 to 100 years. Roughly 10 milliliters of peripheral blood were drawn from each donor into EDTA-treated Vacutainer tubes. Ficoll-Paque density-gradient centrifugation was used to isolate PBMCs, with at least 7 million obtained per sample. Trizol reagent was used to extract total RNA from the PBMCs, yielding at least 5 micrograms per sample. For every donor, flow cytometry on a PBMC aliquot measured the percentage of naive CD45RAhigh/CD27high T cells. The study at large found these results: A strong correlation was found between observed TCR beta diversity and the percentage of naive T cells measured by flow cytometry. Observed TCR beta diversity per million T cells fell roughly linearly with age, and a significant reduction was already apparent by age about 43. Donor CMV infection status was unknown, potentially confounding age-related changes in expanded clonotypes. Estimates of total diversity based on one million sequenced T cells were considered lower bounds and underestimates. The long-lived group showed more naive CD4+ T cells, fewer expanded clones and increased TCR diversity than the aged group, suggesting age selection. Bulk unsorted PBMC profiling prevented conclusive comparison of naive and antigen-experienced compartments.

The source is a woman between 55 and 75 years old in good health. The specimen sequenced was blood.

The CDR3 loop reads CSARLASEQYF. In nucleotides, the sequence is TGCAGTGCTAGGCTAGCTTCCGAGCAGTACTTC. This chain joins TRBV20-1 to TRBJ2-7; TRBD2 is a possible D gene, resting on 5 matching bases. From the cysteine up to the phenylalanine, the CDR3 has a length of 11 residues. The sequence is cut down to CDR3 DNA, 33 bases in frame from base 1. The germline ends are 9 bases apart after V is trimmed by 3 bases and J by 6 bases. The germline V gene (reference sequence) specifies DFQATT as CDR1 and SNEGSKA as CDR2.